The entry below describes one T cell receptor beta chain. Its antigen is unknown. The data are from a study of T cell responses to AZD1222 COVID-19 vaccine. Study-wide context: Second-dose recipients at about 4 or about 12 weeks were treated as one pooled group. Study outcomes and limitations: Just 5 to 7 AZD1222 recipients tested seropositive at baseline. Clonal diversity was possibly underestimated, and white British individuals and females predominated among donors.

V shed 1 base and J shed 0 bases, with 4 bases lying between them. There are 14 residues in the CDR3. CDR1 KGHSH and CDR2 LQKENI come from the germline V gene. TCRdb keeps only in-frame clones here, not all; method: immunoSEQ multiplex PCR. The table lists 150,000 or so clones, roughly nine tenths of them singletons, with about 5% in the top ten. The chain carries TRBV18 and TRBJ1-3; D uncertain. Sample: peripheral blood, taken on day 0 of AZD1222 vaccination. The source of this sequence is an adult in good health. The DNA for the CDR3 is TGTGCCAGCTCACCACAGTCCTCTGGAAACACCATATATTTT. Protein sequence: CASSPQSSGNTIYF.